This TCR beta chain was identified during a study of control samples from healthy donors and cancer patients. TCRdb's table, derived via immunoSEQ multiplex PCR, lists solely in-frame clones and lacks some. The table shows some 210,000 clones, with over 80% occurring only once. Trimming at V came to 0 bases and at J to 2 bases, leaving 2 bases not matched to a gene. CDR1 and CDR2 (germline): SGHNT, YYREEE (reference sequence). This CDR3 has 15 amino acids. The chain uses TRBV5-4 and TRBJ2-5, with 9 bases lining up with TRBD2. This TCR came from a man aged 25 to 40 in good health. Sequencing was carried out using blood. For the CDR3, the DNA is TGTGCCAGCAGCTTGGAGGCGGGGGGGCAAGAGACCCAGTACTTC. This encodes CASSLEAGGQETQYF.